The subject of this entry is one TCR beta chain. This entry is derived from a study of OX40 agonist ivuxolimab in advanced cancers. Sequencing was performed with immunoSEQ multiplex PCR; in TCRdb, only in-frame clones are kept and a portion is missing. The table records 20,000 to 25,000 clones, 70% to 90% of them present only once. Germline CDR1 MNHEY, CDR2 SMNVEV (reference sequence). The CDR3 extends over 14 amino acids. Trimming shortened V by 1 base and J by 5 bases, and 11 bases separated the two germline ends. V usage is TRBV27 and J usage is TRBJ2-5; D tentatively fits TRBD1 or TRBD2 (5 bases each). This specimen was CD4+ or CD8+ T cells sorted from blood, taken in a trial of the OX40 agonist ivuxolimab. The clonotype was recovered from an adult with an advanced solid tumor such as melanoma, head and neck, liver or kidney cancer. CDR3 loop: CASSLLPGDETQYF. For the CDR3, the DNA is TGTGCCAGCAGTTTATTGCCCGGGGACGAGACCCAGTACTTC.